These T cell receptor beta chains were read from a single sample in a study of blood T cell repertoires in COVID-19. Profiling relied on immunoSEQ multiplex PCR, and the TCRdb table lists in-frame clones only, not all of them. This sample has 150,000 to 200,000 clones; about four fifths occur once, and the top ten carry about 11%. Sequenced sample: peripheral blood. These TCRs come from a man aged 60 to 69 with active or convalescent COVID-19. The CDR3 runs from the conserved cysteine through the conserved F or W. Fields, in order: D gene, V gene, clone size, J gene, CDR3 length, CDR3 DNA, CDR3 protein. D genes are given only for firm matches. Clone size is shown for a subset of rows, as once, few, many or a class of expanded clone.

d_call: TRBD2
v_call: TRBV11-1
clone_size: NA
j_call: TRBJ2-7
cdr3_length: 15
cdr3_nt: TGTGCCAGCAGCTTACAGCGGGGGACCTCCTACGAGCAGTACTTC
cdr3_aa: CASSLQRGTSYEQYF

d_call: NA
v_call: TRBV9
clone_size: many
j_call: TRBJ2-5
cdr3_length: 16
cdr3_nt: TGTGCCAGCAGCGTAGGTACAGGACTAAGTCAAGAGACCCAGTACTTC
cdr3_aa: CASSVGTGLSQETQYF

d_call: TRBD1
v_call: TRBV7-9
clone_size: NA
j_call: TRBJ1-2
cdr3_length: 15
cdr3_nt: TGTGCCAGCAGCTTGGACAGGGGACCTAACTATGGCTACACCTTC
cdr3_aa: CASSLDRGPNYGYTF

d_call: TRBD1
v_call: TRBV6-2/TRBV6-3
clone_size: NA
j_call: TRBJ2-7
cdr3_length: 21
cdr3_nt: TGTGCCAGCAGTTACCCCCGAGGAAACAGGGGCAGAGCGTTGAGCTCCTACGAGCAGTACTTC
cdr3_aa: CASSYPRGNRGRALSSYEQYF

d_call: NA
v_call: TRBV7-6
clone_size: NA
j_call: TRBJ2-1
cdr3_length: 13
cdr3_nt: TGTGCCAGCAGCCAAGCGGCCTACAATGAGCAGTTCTTC
cdr3_aa: CASSQAAYNEQFF

d_call: TRBD2
v_call: TRBV4-1
clone_size: NA
j_call: TRBJ2-1
cdr3_length: 16
cdr3_nt: TGCGCCAGCAGCCTCGTCGGGGGGACCAACCAATTTGAGCAGTTCTTC
cdr3_aa: CASSLVGGTNQFEQFF

d_call: NA
v_call: TRBV6-5
clone_size: NA
j_call: TRBJ2-7
cdr3_length: 14
cdr3_nt: TGTGCCAGCAGTTACATGAGGGAAACCTACGAGCAGTACTTC
cdr3_aa: CASSYMRETYEQYF

d_call: NA
v_call: TRBV11-2
clone_size: NA
j_call: TRBJ1-1
cdr3_length: 16
cdr3_nt: TGTGCCAGCAGCTTAGACCTCAGGACTCTCAGCACTGAAGCTTTCTTT
cdr3_aa: CASSLDLRTLSTEAFF

d_call: TRBD1
v_call: TRBV28
clone_size: few
j_call: TRBJ2-7
cdr3_length: 15
cdr3_nt: TGTGCCAGCACCACTTCCGGGACAGTGTTTTACGAGCAGTACTTC
cdr3_aa: CASTTSGTVFYEQYF

d_call: NA
v_call: TRBV2
clone_size: NA
j_call: TRBJ1-2
cdr3_length: 12
cdr3_nt: TGTGCCTGCGGAACCTACGCGGGCGGCTACACCTTC
cdr3_aa: CACGTYAGGYTF

d_call: NA
v_call: TRBV7-2
clone_size: once
j_call: TRBJ2-3
cdr3_length: 18
cdr3_nt: TGTGCCAGCAGCCCGCAATTTTTGGGGCAGGGTACCACAGATACGCAGTATTTT
cdr3_aa: CASSPQFLGQGTTDTQYF

d_call: TRBD1
v_call: TRBV6-5
clone_size: NA
j_call: TRBJ1-2
cdr3_length: 15
cdr3_nt: TGTGCCAGCAGTTACCTCGGGGGACAGGCCTATGGCTACACCTTC
cdr3_aa: CASSYLGGQAYGYTF

d_call: NA
v_call: TRBV4-1
clone_size: few
j_call: TRBJ1-5
cdr3_length: 15
cdr3_nt: TGCGCCAGCAGCCCCGAGGACAGTACCAATCAGCCCCAGCATTTT
cdr3_aa: CASSPEDSTNQPQHF

d_call: TRBD2
v_call: TRBV5-1
clone_size: NA
j_call: TRBJ2-1
cdr3_length: 16
cdr3_nt: TGCGCCAGCAGCTTGGGGACTAGCGGGAGCGGGGGTGAGCAGTTCTTC
cdr3_aa: CASSLGTSGSGGEQFF

d_call: TRBD2
v_call: TRBV19
clone_size: once
j_call: TRBJ2-1
cdr3_length: 15
cdr3_nt: TGTGCCAGTAGTATAGGGACTAGCGGGAGCATTGAGCAGTTCTTC
cdr3_aa: CASSIGTSGSIEQFF

d_call: NA
v_call: TRBV11-2
clone_size: NA
j_call: TRBJ2-5
cdr3_length: 14
cdr3_nt: TGTGCCAGCAGCTTAAGCCGGGAACAAGAGACCCAGTACTTC
cdr3_aa: CASSLSREQETQYF

d_call: NA
v_call: TRBV9
clone_size: NA
j_call: TRBJ1-2
cdr3_length: 15
cdr3_nt: TGTGCCAGCAGCGTAGTTCACAGGGACTATTATGGCTACACCTTC
cdr3_aa: CASSVVHRDYYGYTF

d_call: NA
v_call: TRBV6-1
clone_size: NA
j_call: TRBJ2-1
cdr3_length: 15
cdr3_nt: TGTGCCAGCAGTGAAGCGGCCCCAACCTACAATGAGCAGTTCTTC
cdr3_aa: CASSEAAPTYNEQFF

d_call: NA
v_call: TRBV9
clone_size: NA
j_call: TRBJ2-7
cdr3_length: 14
cdr3_nt: TGTGCCAGCAGCGTAGGTTTCGGTCCCTACGAGCAGTACTTC
cdr3_aa: CASSVGFGPYEQYF

d_call: NA
v_call: TRBV29-1
clone_size: NA
j_call: TRBJ2-1
cdr3_length: 13
cdr3_nt: TGCAGCGTTGAGGCCAGGGCCTACAATGAGCAGTTCTTC
cdr3_aa: CSVEARAYNEQFF

d_call: TRBD2
v_call: TRBV6-1
clone_size: NA
j_call: TRBJ2-7
cdr3_length: 16
cdr3_nt: TGTGCCAGCAGTGAAGGGACTAGCGGGAGTTCCTACGAGCAGTACTTC
cdr3_aa: CASSEGTSGSSYEQYF

d_call: NA
v_call: TRBV3-1/TRBV3-2
clone_size: NA
j_call: TRBJ2-7
cdr3_length: 13
cdr3_nt: TGTGCCAGCAGCCAAGAGGCAGCCTACGAGCAGTACTTC
cdr3_aa: CASSQEAAYEQYF

d_call: NA
v_call: TRBV3-1/TRBV3-2
clone_size: NA
j_call: TRBJ2-2
cdr3_length: 14
cdr3_nt: TGTGCCAGCAGCCCGCGACTAACCACCGGGGAGCTGTTTTTT
cdr3_aa: CASSPRLTTGELFF

d_call: TRBD1
v_call: TRBV9
clone_size: few
j_call: TRBJ1-4
cdr3_length: 15
cdr3_nt: TGTGCCAGCAGCGTAGATGGCAGGGGGCATGAAAAACTGTTTTTT
cdr3_aa: CASSVDGRGHEKLFF

d_call: TRBD2
v_call: TRBV3-1/TRBV3-2
clone_size: few
j_call: TRBJ2-4
cdr3_length: 20
cdr3_nt: TGTGCCAGCAGCCAATTCCAGGGCCGACTAGCGGGAGGAACCAAAAACATTCAGTACTTC
cdr3_aa: CASSQFQGRLAGGTKNIQYF

d_call: NA
v_call: TRBV7-9
clone_size: few
j_call: TRBJ1-2
cdr3_length: 12
cdr3_nt: TGTGCCAGCAGCCCCCTGACAGATGGCTACACCTTC
cdr3_aa: CASSPLTDGYTF

d_call: TRBD2
v_call: TRBV5-1
clone_size: once
j_call: TRBJ2-3
cdr3_length: 19
cdr3_nt: TGCGCCAGCAGCCAGGGCAGGACCCGCGGTAGCGGGTTCACAGATACGCAGTATTTT
cdr3_aa: CASSQGRTRGSGFTDTQYF

d_call: NA
v_call: TRBV19
clone_size: NA
j_call: TRBJ2-1
cdr3_length: 13
cdr3_nt: TGTGCCAGTAAAAGGAGGAACTACAATGAGCAGTTCTTC
cdr3_aa: CASKRRNYNEQFF

d_call: NA
v_call: TRBV7-9
clone_size: once
j_call: TRBJ2-7
cdr3_length: 12
cdr3_nt: TGTGCCAGCGCCACGACTAGTAATGAGCAGTACTTC
cdr3_aa: CASATTSNEQYF

d_call: TRBD1
v_call: TRBV5-4
clone_size: NA
j_call: TRBJ2-1
cdr3_length: 14
cdr3_nt: TGTGCCAGCAGGATGGACAGGGTGGGCAATGAGCAGTTCTTC
cdr3_aa: CASRMDRVGNEQFF

d_call: NA
v_call: TRBV7-2
clone_size: NA
j_call: TRBJ1-6
cdr3_length: 16
cdr3_nt: TGTGCCAGCAGCTTAGACAGGGTAGTAAATAATTCACCCCTCCACTTT
cdr3_aa: CASSLDRVVNNSPLHF

d_call: TRBD2
v_call: TRBV24-1
clone_size: NA
j_call: TRBJ2-1
cdr3_length: 16
cdr3_nt: TGTGCCACCAGGTCTACTAGCGGGAGTGGTTGGAATGAGCAGTTCTTC
cdr3_aa: CATRSTSGSGWNEQFF